A single T cell receptor (beta chain) is shown here with its context. The PCR employed 60 Vbeta primers together with 13 Jbeta primers. The protocol was immunoSEQ multiplex PCR, while the TCRdb copy is restricted to in-frame clones and leaves out a portion. This table has roughly 70,000 clones, around 81% appearing once. The data were obtained in a study of cytomegalovirus exposure and HLA in healthy donors. The CDR3 runs to 15 residues. V lost 8 bases and J lost 0, with 13 bases in between. CDR1 is LNHDA and CDR2 is SQIVND in the germline V gene (reference sequence). Sequences were obtained from PBMCs. This chain uses TRBV19 with TRBJ1-4; unclear D gene. This clonotype was sampled from a man over 45 in good health and CMV-seronegative. The DNA of the CDR3 is TGTGCCAGTGCTAGCAGTTGGGCAACTAATGAAAAACTGTTTTTT. Protein product: CASASSWATNEKLFF.